The next 7 T cell receptor beta chains were all read from a single sample in a study of T cell responses to AZD1222 COVID-19 vaccine. Profiling relied on immunoSEQ multiplex PCR, and the TCRdb table lists in-frame clones only, not all of them. The sample has about 160,000 clones, about 91% seen once. The material was peripheral blood, obtained on day 0 of AZD1222 vaccination. All receptors derive from an adult in good health.

V is TRBV7-7 and J is TRBJ2-5; TRBD1 is a possible D gene (5 bases). Trimming shortened V by 5 bases and J by 2 bases, and 12 bases separated the two germline ends. The germline CDR1 and CDR2 sequences are SSHAT and FNYEAQ (reference sequence). The CDR3 has 14 residues. The CDR3 sequence: CASSQHRLQETQYF. The DNA of the CDR3 is TGTGCCAGCAGCCAACACAGGTTACAAGAGACCCAGTACTTC. Variable domain in full (rest from reference TRBV7-7 and TRBJ2-5): GAGVSQSPRYKVTKRGQDVTLRCDPISSHATLYWYQQALGQGPEFLTYFNYEAQPDKSGLPSDRFSAERPEGSISTLTIQRTEQRDSAMYRCASSQHRLQETQYFGPGTRLLVL.

This chain links TRBV4-3 with TRBJ1-2; D not resolved. V was pared by 0 bases and J by 4 bases, with 12 bases between. The CDR3 runs 15 residues. In germline, CDR1 is LGHNA, CDR2 YSLEER. The CDR3 sequence: CASSQDRQVLYGYTF. The CDR3 nucleotides read TGCGCCAGCAGCCAAGATAGGCAGGTCCTCTATGGCTACACCTTC.

This rearrangement joins TRBV3-1 (or the pseudogene TRBV3-2) to TRBJ1-5, with 7 bases identical to TRBD1. This CDR3 has 15 residues. After removal of 0 bases from V and 7 bases from J, the junction contained 6 bases not matched to a gene. Germline-derived CDR1 and CDR2 are LGHDT and YNNKEL (reference sequence). This CDR3 is CASSQDRTQGQPQHF. The CDR3, as DNA: TGTGCCAGCAGCCAAGATAGGACACAGGGGCAGCCCCAGCATTTT.

This chain connects TRBV7-2 to TRBJ1-2; TRBD1 is a possible D gene (5 bases). V was clipped by 2 bases and J by 7 bases, with 8 bases between them. The V gene's germline CDR1 is SGHTA and CDR2 FQGNSA. The length of the CDR3 is 12 residues. This CDR3 is CASSLSGTGYTF. The CDR3 region has the DNA TGTGCCAGCAGCTTATCAGGGACTGGCTACACCTTC.

V usage is TRBV9 and J usage is TRBJ1-3; no reliable D call. The germline V gene has CDR1 SGDLS and CDR2 YYNGEE. The CDR3 has 16 amino acids. Between the trimmed V and J ends, which lost 3 bases and 0 bases, there was a span of 13 bases. The CDR3 loop reads CASSAAGTISGNTIYF. In DNA form, the CDR3 reads TGTGCCAGCAGCGCGGCAGGCACGATCTCTGGAAACACCATATATTTT.

This chain joins TRBV28 and TRBJ1-6, with D possibly matching TRBD1 (6 bases). Germline V CDR1 and CDR2: MDHEN, SYDVKM. The CDR3 totals 15 residues. Trimming took off 5 bases at V and 5 bases at J, with 13 bases between the two ends. The CDR3 loop is CASSADSRHNSPLHF. CDR3 bases: TGTGCCAGCAGTGCGGACAGTAGACATAATTCACCCCTCCACTTT.

The count of this clone is one. This sequence joins TRBV19 and TRBJ1-1, with TRBD1 matching over 7 bases. Germline trimming cut 5 bases from V and 6 bases from J; bases unmatched to any gene: 12. The germline V gene has CDR1 LNHDA and CDR2 SQIVND (reference sequence). This CDR3 has 15 amino acids. CDR3 nucleotides: TGTGCCAGTAGTGCAAACAGGGGAGAGTCCCCTGAAGCTTTCTTT. The encoded protein is CASSANRGESPEAFF.